A selection of T cell receptor beta chains follows, all from one sample in a study of brain T cells in children with intractable seizures. Repertoires were generated with immunoSEQ multiplex PCR, while TCRdb's copy carries only in-frame clones and drops some. Here the sample spans approximately 60,000 clones, roughly 95% being singletons. The sequenced sample was peripheral blood, obtained at surgery. Source of these receptors: a boy under two years old with focal cortical dysplasia and intractable seizures. The CDR3 runs from the conserved cysteine through the conserved F or W. The D gene is left open where the match is weak. The size of a clone is reported for some rows only, either as once, few or many, or as a class for expanded clones.

CDR3 protein: CASSPRLAGFSSSYEQYF; CDR3 DNA: TGTGCCAGCAGCCCCCGACTAGCGGGGTTCTCTAGCTCCTACGAGCAGTACTTC; clone size: .; D gene: TRBD2; V gene: TRBV7-6; J gene: TRBJ2-7
CDR3 protein: CASSPTGGAETQYF; CDR3 DNA: TGTGCCAGCTCACCAACGGGGGGCGCCGAGACCCAGTACTTC; clone size: .; D gene: .; V gene: TRBV18; J gene: TRBJ2-5
CDR3 protein: CASSQVFYNPVAGELFF; CDR3 DNA: TGCGCCAGCAGCCAAGTTTTCTACAACCCGGTGGCCGGGGAGCTGTTTTTT; clone size: .; D gene: .; V gene: TRBV4-3; J gene: TRBJ2-2
CDR3 protein: CASSSPAGAGEQYF; CDR3 DNA: TGTGCCAGCAGCTCCCCGGCGGGGGCCGGGGAGCAGTACTTC; clone size: .; D gene: .; V gene: TRBV7-8; J gene: TRBJ2-7
CDR3 protein: CASSQDRTGALFFNGYTF; CDR3 DNA: TGTGCCAGCAGCCAAGACCGGACAGGGGCGCTCTTTTTTAATGGCTACACCTTC; clone size: .; D gene: TRBD1; V gene: TRBV4-2; J gene: TRBJ1-2
CDR3 protein: CASSFGAGGPGELFF; CDR3 DNA: TGTGCCAGCAGCTTTGGAGCGGGAGGGCCCGGGGAGCTGTTTTTT; clone size: .; D gene: TRBD2; V gene: TRBV5-4; J gene: TRBJ2-2
CDR3 protein: CASSRQGIYGYTF; CDR3 DNA: TGTGCCAGCAGCAGACAGGGGATCTATGGCTACACCTTC; clone size: .; D gene: TRBD1; V gene: TRBV2; J gene: TRBJ1-2
CDR3 protein: CASSLTGTSTLSEQFF; CDR3 DNA: TGTGCCAGCAGCCTGACCGGGACTAGCACATTAAGTGAGCAGTTCTTC; clone size: .; D gene: TRBD2; V gene: TRBV7-3; J gene: TRBJ2-1
CDR3 protein: CATSRGHNNSPLHF; CDR3 DNA: TGTGCCACCAGCCGGGGCCACAATAATTCACCCCTCCACTTT; clone size: once; D gene: .; V gene: TRBV24-1; J gene: TRBJ1-6
CDR3 protein: CASSPGPLEQYF; CDR3 DNA: TGTGCCAGCAGCCCCGGCCCTCTCGAGCAGTACTTC; clone size: .; D gene: .; V gene: TRBV7-2; J gene: TRBJ2-7
CDR3 protein: CASSTLTSGGAINEQFF; CDR3 DNA: TGCGCCAGCAGCACGCTGACTAGCGGGGGGGCTATCAATGAGCAGTTCTTC; clone size: once; D gene: TRBD2; V gene: TRBV5-1; J gene: TRBJ2-1